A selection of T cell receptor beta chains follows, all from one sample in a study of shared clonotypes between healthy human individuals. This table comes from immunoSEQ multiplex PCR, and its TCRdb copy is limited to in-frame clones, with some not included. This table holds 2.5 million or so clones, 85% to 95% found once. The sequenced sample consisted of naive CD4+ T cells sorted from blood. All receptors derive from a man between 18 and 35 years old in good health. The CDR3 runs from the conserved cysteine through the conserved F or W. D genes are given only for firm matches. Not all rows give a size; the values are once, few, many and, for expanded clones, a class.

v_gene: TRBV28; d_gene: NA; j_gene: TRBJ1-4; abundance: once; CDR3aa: CASSFQEFEKLFF; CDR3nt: TGTGCCAGCAGTTTCCAGGAATTTGAAAAACTGTTTTTT
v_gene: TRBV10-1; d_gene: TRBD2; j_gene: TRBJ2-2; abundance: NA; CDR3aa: CASSGGLAGGSGELFF; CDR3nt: TGCGCCAGCAGTGGCGGACTAGCGGGAGGCTCCGGGGAGCTGTTTTTT
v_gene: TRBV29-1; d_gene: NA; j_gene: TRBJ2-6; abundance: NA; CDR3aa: CSVTDGTAGANVLTF; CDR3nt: TGCAGCGTTACTGACGGAACTGCTGGGGCCAACGTCCTGACTTTC
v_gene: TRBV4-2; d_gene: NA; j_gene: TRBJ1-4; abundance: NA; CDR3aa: CASSQGVASVGATNEKLFF; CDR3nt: TGTGCCAGCAGCCAGGGAGTGGCCTCCGTAGGGGCAACTAATGAAAAACTGTTTTTT
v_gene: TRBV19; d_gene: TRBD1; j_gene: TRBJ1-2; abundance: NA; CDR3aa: CASTIRTGGRANYGYTF; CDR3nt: TGTGCCAGTACCATTCGGACAGGGGGTCGGGCTAACTATGGCTACACCTTC
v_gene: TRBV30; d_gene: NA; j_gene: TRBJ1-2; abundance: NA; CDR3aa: CAWSVPWTRSNYGYTF; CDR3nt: TGTGCCTGGAGTGTACCGTGGACCCGGAGTAACTATGGCTACACCTTC
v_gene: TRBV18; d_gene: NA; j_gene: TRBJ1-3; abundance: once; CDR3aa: CASSPEGSSGNTIYF; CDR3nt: TGTGCCAGCTCACCAGAGGGGTCCTCTGGAAACACCATATATTTT
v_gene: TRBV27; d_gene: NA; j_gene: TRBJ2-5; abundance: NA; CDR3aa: CASSPVGQETQYF; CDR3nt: TGTGCCAGCAGTCCAGTCGGCCAAGAGACCCAGTACTTC
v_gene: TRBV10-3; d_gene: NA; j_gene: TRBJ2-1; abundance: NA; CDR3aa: CAIRVGGTTGDEQFF; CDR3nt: TGTGCCATCAGAGTAGGCGGGACCACGGGTGATGAGCAGTTCTTC
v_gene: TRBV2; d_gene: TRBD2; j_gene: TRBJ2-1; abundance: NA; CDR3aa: CASSEALAGVGEQFF; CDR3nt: TGTGCCAGCAGTGAAGCGCTAGCGGGGGTGGGTGAGCAGTTCTTC
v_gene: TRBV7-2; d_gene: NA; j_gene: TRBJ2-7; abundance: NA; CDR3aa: CASSLGLLRGYEQYF; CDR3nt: TGTGCCAGCAGCCTAGGACTATTGAGGGGCTACGAGCAGTACTTC
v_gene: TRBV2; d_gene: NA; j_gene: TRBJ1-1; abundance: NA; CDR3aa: CASSEMGSLNTEAFF; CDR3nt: TGTGCCAGCAGTGAAATGGGGAGCCTGAACACTGAAGCTTTCTTT
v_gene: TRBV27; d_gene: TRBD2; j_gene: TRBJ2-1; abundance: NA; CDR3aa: CASRSGGVYNEQFF; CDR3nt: TGTGCCAGCAGATCCGGGGGGGTCTACAATGAGCAGTTCTTC
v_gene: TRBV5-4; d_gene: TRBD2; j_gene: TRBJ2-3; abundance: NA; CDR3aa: CASSPGLAVLTDTQYF; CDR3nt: TGTGCCAGCAGCCCTGGACTAGCGGTTCTCACAGATACGCAGTATTTT
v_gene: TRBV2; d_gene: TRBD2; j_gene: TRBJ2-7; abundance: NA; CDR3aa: CASTRGRAATYEQYF; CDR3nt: TGTGCCAGCACCAGAGGGAGGGCAGCCACCTACGAGCAGTACTTC
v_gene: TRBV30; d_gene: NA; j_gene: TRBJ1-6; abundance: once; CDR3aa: CAWTTGRRGNSPLHF; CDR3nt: TGTGCCTGGACTACAGGGAGACGAGGGAATTCACCCCTCCACTTT
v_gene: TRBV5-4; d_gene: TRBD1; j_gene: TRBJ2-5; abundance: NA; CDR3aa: CASSLGQGVAQETQYF; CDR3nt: TGTGCCAGCAGCTTGGGGCAGGGGGTCGCCCAAGAGACCCAGTACTTC
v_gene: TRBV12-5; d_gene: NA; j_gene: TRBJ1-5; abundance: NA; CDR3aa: CASGFTDNQPQHF; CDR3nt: TGTGCTAGTGGTTTCACGGATAATCAGCCCCAGCATTTT
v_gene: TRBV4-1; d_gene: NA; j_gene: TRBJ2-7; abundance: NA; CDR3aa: CASSQGAADPSYEQYF; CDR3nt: TGCGCCAGCAGCCAAGGGGCGGCAGACCCTTCCTACGAGCAGTACTTC
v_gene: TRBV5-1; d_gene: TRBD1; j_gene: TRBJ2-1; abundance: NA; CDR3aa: CASSLVAGGSYNEQFF; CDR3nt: TGCGCCAGCAGCTTGGTGGCAGGGGGATCGTACAATGAGCAGTTCTTC
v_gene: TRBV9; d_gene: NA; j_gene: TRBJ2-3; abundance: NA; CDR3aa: CASSGPSTDTQYF; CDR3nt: TGTGCCAGCAGCGGGCCTAGCACAGATACGCAGTATTTT
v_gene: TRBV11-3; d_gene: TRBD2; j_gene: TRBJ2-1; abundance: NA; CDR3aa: CASSPGLGEGDEQFF; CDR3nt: TGTGCCAGCAGCCCCGGACTAGGGGAGGGCGATGAGCAGTTCTTC
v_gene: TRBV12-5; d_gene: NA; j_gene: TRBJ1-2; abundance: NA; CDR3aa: CASAPRDGLNYGYTF; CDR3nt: TGTGCTAGTGCTCCCCGGGACGGCCTTAACTATGGCTACACCTTC
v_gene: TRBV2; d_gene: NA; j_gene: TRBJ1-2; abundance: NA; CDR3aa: CASSKDQSGGYTF; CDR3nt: TGTGCCAGCAGTAAGGATCAATCGGGTGGCTACACCTTC
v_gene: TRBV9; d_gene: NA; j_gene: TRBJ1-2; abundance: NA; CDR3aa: CASSVGGDNYGYTF; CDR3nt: TGTGCCAGCAGCGTAGGAGGGGACAACTATGGCTACACCTTC
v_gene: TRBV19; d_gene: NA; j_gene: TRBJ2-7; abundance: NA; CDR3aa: CASPRDEQYF; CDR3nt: TGTGCCAGTCCGCGGGACGAGCAGTACTTC
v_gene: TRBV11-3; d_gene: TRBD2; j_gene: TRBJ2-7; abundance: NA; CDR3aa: CASSPSGNLRDEQYF; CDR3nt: TGTGCCAGCAGCCCAAGCGGGAATCTAAGGGACGAGCAGTACTTC
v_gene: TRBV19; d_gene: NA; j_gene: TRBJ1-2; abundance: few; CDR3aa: CASSLLWADGEIHYGYTF; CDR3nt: TGTGCCAGTAGTCTCCTTTGGGCCGATGGAGAAATCCACTATGGCTACACCTTC
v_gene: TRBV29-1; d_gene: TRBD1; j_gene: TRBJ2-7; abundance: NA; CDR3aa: CSVSRDSGSYEQYF; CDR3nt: TGCAGCGTTAGCCGGGACAGTGGCTCCTACGAGCAGTACTTC
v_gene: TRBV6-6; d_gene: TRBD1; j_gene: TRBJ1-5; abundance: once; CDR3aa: CASTDRGLSNQPQHF; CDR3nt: TGTGCCAGCACCGACAGGGGACTGAGCAATCAGCCCCAGCATTTT
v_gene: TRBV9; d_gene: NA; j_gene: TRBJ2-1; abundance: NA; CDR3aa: CASSVVQGNEQFF; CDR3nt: TGTGCCAGCAGCGTAGTTCAAGGGAATGAGCAGTTCTTC
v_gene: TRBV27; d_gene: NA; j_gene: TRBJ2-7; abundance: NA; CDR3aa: CASSAQFTGYEQYF; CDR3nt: TGTGCCAGCAGTGCCCAATTTACAGGCTACGAGCAGTACTTC
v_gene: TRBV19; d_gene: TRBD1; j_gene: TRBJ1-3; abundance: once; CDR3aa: CASGTGSSGNTIYF; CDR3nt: TGTGCCAGCGGGACAGGTAGCTCTGGAAACACCATATATTTT
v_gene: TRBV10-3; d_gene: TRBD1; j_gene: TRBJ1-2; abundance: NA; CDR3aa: CAISGTGLDGYTF; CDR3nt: TGTGCCATCAGTGGGACAGGGCTAGATGGCTACACCTTC
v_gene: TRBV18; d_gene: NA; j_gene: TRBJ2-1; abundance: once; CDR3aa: CASSLFEGGRSGNHNEQFF; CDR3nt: TGTGCCAGCTCACTCTTCGAAGGGGGCAGGAGCGGGAATCACAATGAGCAGTTCTTC
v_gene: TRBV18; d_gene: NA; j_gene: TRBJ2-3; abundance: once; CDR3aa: CASSLTDRTSSTDTQYF; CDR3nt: TGTGCCAGCTCACTAACCGACAGGACTTCTAGCACAGATACGCAGTATTTT
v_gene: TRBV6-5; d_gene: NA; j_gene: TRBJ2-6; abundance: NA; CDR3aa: CASSFEFSGANVLTF; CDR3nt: TGTGCCAGCAGTTTCGAGTTCTCTGGGGCCAACGTCCTGACTTTC
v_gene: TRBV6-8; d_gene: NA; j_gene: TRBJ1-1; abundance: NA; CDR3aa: CASSYRGEDDEAFF; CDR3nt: TGTGCCAGCAGTTATAGGGGGGAAGATGATGAAGCTTTCTTT
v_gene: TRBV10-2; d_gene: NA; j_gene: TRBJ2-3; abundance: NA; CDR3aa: CASSESGGPTDTQYF; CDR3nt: TGCGCCAGCAGTGAGTCAGGGGGGCCCACAGATACGCAGTATTTT
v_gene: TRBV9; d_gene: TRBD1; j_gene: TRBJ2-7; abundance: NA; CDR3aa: CASNRGQLSSYEQYF; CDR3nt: TGTGCCAGCAACCGGGGACAGCTAAGCTCCTACGAGCAGTACTTC
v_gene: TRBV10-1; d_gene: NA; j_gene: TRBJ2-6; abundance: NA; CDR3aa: CATRGGANVLTF; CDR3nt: TGCGCCACCAGGGGCGGGGCCAACGTCCTGACTTTC
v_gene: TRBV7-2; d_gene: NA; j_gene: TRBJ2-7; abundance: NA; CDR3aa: CASSTLRGSYEQYF; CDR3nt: TGTGCCAGCAGCACCCTTAGGGGGAGCTACGAGCAGTACTTC
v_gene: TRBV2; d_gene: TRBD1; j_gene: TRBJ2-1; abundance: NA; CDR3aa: CASSRDRGMISEQFF; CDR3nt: TGTGCCAGCAGTCGGGACAGGGGAATGATCAGTGAGCAGTTCTTC
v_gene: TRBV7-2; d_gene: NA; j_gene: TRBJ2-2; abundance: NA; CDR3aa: CAITGPNTGELFF; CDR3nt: TGTGCCATCACAGGTCCGAACACCGGGGAGCTGTTTTTT
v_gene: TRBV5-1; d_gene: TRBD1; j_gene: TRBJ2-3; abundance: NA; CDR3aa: CASSRGQVANTDTQYF; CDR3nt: TGCGCCAGCAGCCGAGGACAGGTGGCGAACACAGATACGCAGTATTTT
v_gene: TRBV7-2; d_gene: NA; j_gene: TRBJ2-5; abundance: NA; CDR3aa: CASSLRQVQETQYF; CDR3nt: TGTGCCAGCAGCTTAAGACAGGTTCAAGAGACCCAGTACTTC
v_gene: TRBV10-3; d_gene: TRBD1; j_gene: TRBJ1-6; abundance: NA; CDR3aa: CAIRKGAHNSPLHF; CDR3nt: TGTGCCATCAGGAAGGGGGCGCATAATTCACCCCTCCACTTT
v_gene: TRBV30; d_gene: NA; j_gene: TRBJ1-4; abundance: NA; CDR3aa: CAWRRGPTNEKLFF; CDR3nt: TGTGCCTGGAGGAGGGGACCAACTAATGAAAAACTGTTTTTT
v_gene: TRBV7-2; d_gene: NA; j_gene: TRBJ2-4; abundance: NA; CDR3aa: CASSLRVASAKNIQYF; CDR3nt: TGTGCCAGCAGCTTAAGGGTTGCGTCGGCCAAAAACATTCAGTACTTC
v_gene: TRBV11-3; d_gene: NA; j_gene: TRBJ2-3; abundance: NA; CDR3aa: CASSLGGRGGDTQYF; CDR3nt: TGTGCCAGCAGCTTAGGAGGCAGGGGAGGAGATACGCAGTATTTT
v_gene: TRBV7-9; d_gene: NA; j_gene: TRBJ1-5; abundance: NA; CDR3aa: CASSLESNQPQHF; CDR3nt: TGTGCCAGCAGCTTAGAGAGTAATCAGCCCCAGCATTTT
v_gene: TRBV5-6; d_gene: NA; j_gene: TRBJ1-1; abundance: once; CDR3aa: CASSLRRAEAFF; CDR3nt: TGTGCCAGCAGCTTGAGGAGGGCTGAAGCTTTCTTT